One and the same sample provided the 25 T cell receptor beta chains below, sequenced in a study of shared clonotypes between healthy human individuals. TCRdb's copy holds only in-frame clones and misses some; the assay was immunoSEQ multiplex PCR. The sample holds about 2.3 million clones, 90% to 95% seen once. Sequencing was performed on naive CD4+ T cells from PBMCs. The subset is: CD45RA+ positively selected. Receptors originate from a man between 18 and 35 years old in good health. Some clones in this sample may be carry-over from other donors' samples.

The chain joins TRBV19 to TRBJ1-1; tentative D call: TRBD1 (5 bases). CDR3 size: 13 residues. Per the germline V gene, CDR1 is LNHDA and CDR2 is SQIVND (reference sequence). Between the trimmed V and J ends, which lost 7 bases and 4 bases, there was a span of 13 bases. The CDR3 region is CASKSPGSTEAFF. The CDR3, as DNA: TGTGCCAGTAAGAGCCCAGGGAGCACTGAAGCTTTCTTT.

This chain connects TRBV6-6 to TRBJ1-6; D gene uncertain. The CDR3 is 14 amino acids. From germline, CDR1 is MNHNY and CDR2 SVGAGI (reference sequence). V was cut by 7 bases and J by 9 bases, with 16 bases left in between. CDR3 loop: CASTTAGVASPLHF. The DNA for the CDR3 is TGTGCCAGCACTACAGCGGGTGTCGCTTCACCCCTCCACTTT.

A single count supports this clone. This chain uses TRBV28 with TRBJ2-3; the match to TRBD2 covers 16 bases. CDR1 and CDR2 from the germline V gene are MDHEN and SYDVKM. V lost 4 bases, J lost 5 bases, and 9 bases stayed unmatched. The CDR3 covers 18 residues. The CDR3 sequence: CASSSGTSGRALGDTQYF. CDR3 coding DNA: TGTGCCAGCAGTTCAGGGACTAGCGGGAGGGCCTTGGGAGATACGCAGTATTTT.

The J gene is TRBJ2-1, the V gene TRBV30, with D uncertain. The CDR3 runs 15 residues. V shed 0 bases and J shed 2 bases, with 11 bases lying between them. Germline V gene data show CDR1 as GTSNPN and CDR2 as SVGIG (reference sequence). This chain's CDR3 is CAWSVQTATYNEQFF. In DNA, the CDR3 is TGTGCCTGGAGTGTACAAACGGCCACCTACAATGAGCAGTTCTTC.

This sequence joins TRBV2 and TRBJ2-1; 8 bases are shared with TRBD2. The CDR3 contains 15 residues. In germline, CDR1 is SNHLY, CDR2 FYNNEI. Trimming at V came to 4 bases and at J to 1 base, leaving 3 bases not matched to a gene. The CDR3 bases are TGTGCCAGCAGTGCAGGGACTAGTTCCTACAATGAGCAGTTCTTC. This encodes CASSAGTSSYNEQFF.

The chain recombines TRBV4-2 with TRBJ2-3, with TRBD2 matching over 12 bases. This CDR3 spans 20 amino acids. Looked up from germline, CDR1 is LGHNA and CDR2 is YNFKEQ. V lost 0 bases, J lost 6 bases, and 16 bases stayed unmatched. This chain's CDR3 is CASSQDQGSASGREQDTQYF. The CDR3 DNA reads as TGTGCCAGCAGCCAAGACCAGGGTTCGGCTAGCGGGAGGGAACAGGATACGCAGTATTTT.

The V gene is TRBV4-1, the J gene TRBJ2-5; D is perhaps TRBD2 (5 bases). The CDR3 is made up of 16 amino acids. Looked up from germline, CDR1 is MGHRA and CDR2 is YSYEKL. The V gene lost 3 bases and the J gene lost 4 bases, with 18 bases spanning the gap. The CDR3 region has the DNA TGCGCCAGCAGCCACGCTAGTGGAGGTTTCCCAGAGACCCAGTACTTC. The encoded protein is CASSHASGGFPETQYF.

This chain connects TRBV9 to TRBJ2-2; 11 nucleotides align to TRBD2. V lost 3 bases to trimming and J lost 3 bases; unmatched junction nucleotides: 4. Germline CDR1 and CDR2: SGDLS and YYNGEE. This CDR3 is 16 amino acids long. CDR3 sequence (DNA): TGTGCCAGCAGCGCGACTAGCGGGATCGACACCGGGGAGCTGTTTTTT. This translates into CASSATSGIDTGELFF.

CDR3 amino acids: CASSDWASGANVLTF. The CDR3 DNA follows: TGTGCCAGCAGTGACTGGGCATCTGGGGCCAACGTCCTGACTTTC. The genes are TRBV2 and TRBJ2-6; the D is unclear. The CDR3 spans 15 residues. Trimming stripped 3 bases from V and 1 base from J, with 7 bases between. Germline CDR1 and CDR2: SNHLY and FYNNEI.

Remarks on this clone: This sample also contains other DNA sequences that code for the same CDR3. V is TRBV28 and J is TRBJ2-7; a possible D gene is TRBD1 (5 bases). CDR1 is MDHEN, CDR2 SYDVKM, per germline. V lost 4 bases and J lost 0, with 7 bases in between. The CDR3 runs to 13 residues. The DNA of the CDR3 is TGTGCCAGCAGTTCGACAGCCTCCTACGAGCAGTACTTC. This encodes CASSSTASYEQYF. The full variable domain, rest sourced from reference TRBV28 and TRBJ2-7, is DVKVTQSSRYLVKRTGEKVFLECVQDMDHENMFWYRQDPGLGLRLIYFSYDVKMKEKGDIPEGYSVSREKKERFSLILESASTNQTSMYLCASSSTASYEQYFGPGTRLTVT.

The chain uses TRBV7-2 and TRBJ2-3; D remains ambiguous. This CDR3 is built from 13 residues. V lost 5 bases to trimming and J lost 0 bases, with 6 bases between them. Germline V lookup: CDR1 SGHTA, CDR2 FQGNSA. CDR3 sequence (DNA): TGTGCCAGCAGCAAACCAAGCACAGATACGCAGTATTTT. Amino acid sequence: CASSKPSTDTQYF.

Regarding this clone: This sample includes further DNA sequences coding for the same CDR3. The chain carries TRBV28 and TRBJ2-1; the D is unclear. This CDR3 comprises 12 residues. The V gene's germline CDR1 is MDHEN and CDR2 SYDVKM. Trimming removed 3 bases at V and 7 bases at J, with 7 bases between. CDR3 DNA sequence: TGTGCCAGCAGTTTGATCCGAAATGAGCAGTTCTTC. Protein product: CASSLIRNEQFF. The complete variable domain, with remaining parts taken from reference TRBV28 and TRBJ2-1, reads DVKVTQSSRYLVKRTGEKVFLECVQDMDHENMFWYRQDPGLGLRLIYFSYDVKMKEKGDIPEGYSVSREKKERFSLILESASTNQTSMYLCASSLIRNEQFFGPGTRLTVL.

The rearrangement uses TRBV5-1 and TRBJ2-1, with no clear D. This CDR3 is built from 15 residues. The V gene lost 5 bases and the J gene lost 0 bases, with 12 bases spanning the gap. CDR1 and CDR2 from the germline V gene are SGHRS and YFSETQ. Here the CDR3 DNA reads TGCGCCAGCAGGTTTGGCGGTGACTCCTACAATGAGCAGTTCTTC. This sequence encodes CASRFGGDSYNEQFF.

CDR3 loop: CASSRFPGGQGQETQYF. The CDR3 bases are TGTGCCAGCAGTCGGTTTCCGGGGGGCCAGGGACAAGAGACCCAGTACTTC. V is TRBV7-3 and J is TRBJ2-5; D perhaps matches TRBD2 (7 bases). The CDR3 covers 17 residues. Trimming left V 6 bases short and J 2 bases short, with 22 bases between. Germline V gene sequence: CDR1 SGHTA, CDR2 FQGTGA.

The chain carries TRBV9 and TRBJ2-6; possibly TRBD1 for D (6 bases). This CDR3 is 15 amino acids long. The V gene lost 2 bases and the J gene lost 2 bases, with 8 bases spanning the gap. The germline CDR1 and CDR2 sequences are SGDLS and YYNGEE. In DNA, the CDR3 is TGTGCCAGCAGCGTGACAGGTCCTGGGGCCAACGTCCTGACTTTC. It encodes CASSVTGPGANVLTF.

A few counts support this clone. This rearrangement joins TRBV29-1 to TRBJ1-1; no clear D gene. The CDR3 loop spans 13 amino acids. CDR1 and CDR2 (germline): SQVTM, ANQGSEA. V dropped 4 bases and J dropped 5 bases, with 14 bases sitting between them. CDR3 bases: TGCAGCGTTGTTGCAGTTTTGGGAACTGAAGCTTTCTTT. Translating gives CSVVAVLGTEAFF.

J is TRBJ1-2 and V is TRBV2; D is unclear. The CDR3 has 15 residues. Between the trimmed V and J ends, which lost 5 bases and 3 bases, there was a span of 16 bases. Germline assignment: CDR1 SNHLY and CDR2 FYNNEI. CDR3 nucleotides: TGTGCCAGCAGTTTTACGGCCGCCCGGGACTATGGCTACACCTTC. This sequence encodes CASSFTAARDYGYTF.

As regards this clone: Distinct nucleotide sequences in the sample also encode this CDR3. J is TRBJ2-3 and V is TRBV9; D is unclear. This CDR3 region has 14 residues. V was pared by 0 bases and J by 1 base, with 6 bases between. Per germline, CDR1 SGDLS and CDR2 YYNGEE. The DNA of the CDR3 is TGTGCCAGCAGCGTAGCTCGGGGCACAGATACGCAGTATTTT. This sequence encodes CASSVARGTDTQYF.

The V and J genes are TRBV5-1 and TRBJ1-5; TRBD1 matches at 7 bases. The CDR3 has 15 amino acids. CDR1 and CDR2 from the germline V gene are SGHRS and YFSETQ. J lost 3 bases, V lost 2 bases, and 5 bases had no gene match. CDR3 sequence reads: CASSFAGGLNQPQHF. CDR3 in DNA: TGCGCCAGCAGCTTTGCAGGGGGACTCAATCAGCCCCAGCATTTT.

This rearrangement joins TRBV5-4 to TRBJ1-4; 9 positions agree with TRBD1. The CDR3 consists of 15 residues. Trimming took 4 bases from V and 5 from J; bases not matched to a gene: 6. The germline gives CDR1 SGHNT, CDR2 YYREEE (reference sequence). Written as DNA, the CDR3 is TGTGCCAGCAGCGAAGGGACAGGGCTGAATGAAAAACTGTTTTTT. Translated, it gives CASSEGTGLNEKLFF.

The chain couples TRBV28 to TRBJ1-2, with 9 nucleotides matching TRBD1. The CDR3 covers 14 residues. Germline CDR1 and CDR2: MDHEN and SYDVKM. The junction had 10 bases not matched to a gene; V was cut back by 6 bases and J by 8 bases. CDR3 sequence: CASRTTGGVLGYTF. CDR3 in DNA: TGTGCCAGCAGGACGACAGGGGGGGTCTTGGGCTACACCTTC.

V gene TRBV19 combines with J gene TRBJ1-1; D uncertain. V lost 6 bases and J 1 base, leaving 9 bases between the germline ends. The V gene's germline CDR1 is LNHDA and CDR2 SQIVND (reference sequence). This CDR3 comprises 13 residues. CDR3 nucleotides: TGTGCCAGTAGAACGACGGGGAACACTGAAGCTTTCTTT. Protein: CASRTTGNTEAFF. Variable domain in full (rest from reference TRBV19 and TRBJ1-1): DGGITQSPKYLFRKEGQNVTLSCEQNLNHDAMYWYRQDPGQGLRLIYYSQIVNDFQKGDIAEGYSVSREKKESFPLTVTSAQKNPTAFYLCASRTTGNTEAFFGQGTRLTVV.

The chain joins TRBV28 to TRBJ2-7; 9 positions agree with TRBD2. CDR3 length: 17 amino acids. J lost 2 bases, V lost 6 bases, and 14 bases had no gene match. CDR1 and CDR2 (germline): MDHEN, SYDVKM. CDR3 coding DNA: TGTGCCAGCAGCCCCGGGGGGGCGGGAGGGGTCCCCTACGAGCAGTACTTC. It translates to CASSPGGAGGVPYEQYF.

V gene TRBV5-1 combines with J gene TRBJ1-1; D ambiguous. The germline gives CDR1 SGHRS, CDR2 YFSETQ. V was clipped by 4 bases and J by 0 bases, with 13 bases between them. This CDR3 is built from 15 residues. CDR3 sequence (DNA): TGCGCCAGCAGCCTCCTGGGCGAAATGAACACTGAAGCTTTCTTT. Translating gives CASSLLGEMNTEAFF.

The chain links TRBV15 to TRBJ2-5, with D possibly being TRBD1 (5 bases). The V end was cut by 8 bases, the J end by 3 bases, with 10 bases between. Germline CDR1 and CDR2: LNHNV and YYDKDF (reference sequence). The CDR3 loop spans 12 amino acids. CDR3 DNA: TGTGCCACCGGGGCAGGAGAAGAGACCCAGTACTTC. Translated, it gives CATGAGEETQYF.